This TCR beta chain was identified during a study of shared clonotypes between healthy human individuals. Overall study: Per donor, CD8 memory used one plate, CD8 naive used two, CD4 memory used three and CD4 naive used three. Study-wide findings and caveats: The sharing of 5% to 6.5% of naive CD4 clonotypes was seen across a few donors.

Naive CD8 isolation took CD45RO-negative cells positively selected for CCR7 and excluded terminally differentiated effector memory CD45RA+ cells. About this clone: Its antigen is as yet unknown.

It was at deep level that the assay was run. Using immunoSEQ multiplex PCR, the repertoire was profiled, and TCRdb retains in-frame clones only, with some absent. The sample yields millions of clones, around 96% seen once. This CDR3 spans 15 amino acids. Germline CDR1 and CDR2: LNHDA and SQIVND (reference sequence). V lost 2 bases to trimming and J lost 6 bases; unmatched junction nucleotides: 3. The receptor's source is a man younger than 30 in good health. Sequencing was performed on naive CD8+ T cells sorted from blood. The rearrangement joins TRBV19 to TRBJ1-6, with TRBD1 matching 8 bases. CDR3 sequence: CASSIMDRANSPLHF. The CDR3 nucleotides read TGTGCCAGTAGTATAATGGACAGGGCTAATTCACCCCTCCACTTT.